The 28 T cell receptor beta chains listed next were all sequenced from one sample in a study of T-cell reconstitution after alpha-beta-depleted transplantation in children. Unique molecular identifiers were used to barcode this TCRbeta library. From the PCR reads, TCRdb called clonotypes with MiXCR, one entry per CDR3 protein. The sample contains approximately 980,000 distinct CDR3 sequences, 25% to 35% of which appear only once. The sample in question was PBMCs, mostly from graft donor cells, obtained 360 days after TCRalphabeta/CD19-depleted stem cell transplant. These receptors came from a boy younger than two who had a stem cell transplant for SCID, so the T cells may come from the graft donor.

V and J are TRBV20-1 and TRBJ1-5; 10 bases line up with TRBD1. The germline CDR1 and CDR2 sequences are DFQATT and SNEGSKA (reference sequence). The CDR3 has 14 amino acids. V gave up 3 bases and J gave up 2 bases; unmatched junction bases: 1. CDR3 amino acids: CSASGTGGNQPQHF. The CDR3 DNA reads as TGCAGTGCTAGCGGGACAGGGGGCAATCAGCCCCAGCATTTT.

The chain recombines TRBV7-8 with TRBJ2-3; D might be TRBD1 (5 bases). V gave up 5 bases and J gave up 6 bases, with 21 bases separating them. Germline V gene lookup returns CDR1 SGHVS and CDR2 FQNEAQ. The CDR3 covers 16 residues. The CDR3: CASSLRVFPWGDTQYF. The CDR3 DNA reads as TGTGCCAGCAGCCTCCGGGTTTTCCCCTGGGGCGATACGCAGTATTTT. The variable domain in full, with the rest retrieved from reference TRBV7-8 and TRBJ2-3, is GAGVSQSPRYKVAKRGQDVALRCDPISGHVSLFWYQQALGQGPEFLTYFQNEAQLDKSGLPSDRFFAERPEGSVSTLKIQRTQQEDSAVYLCASSLRVFPWGDTQYFGPGTRLTVL.

This clonotype has just a few counts. CDR3 residues: CASSSPGSIGNNEQFF. The CDR3 coding sequence is TGTGCCAGCAGCTCTCCGGGCTCCATTGGCAACAATGAGCAGTTCTTC. V is TRBV7-9 and J is TRBJ2-1; D not certain. V lost 4 bases, J lost 5 bases, and 18 bases lay in between. The CDR3 loop spans 16 amino acids. From germline, CDR1 is SEHNR and CDR2 FQNEAQ (reference sequence).

The V call is TRBV5-1, the J call TRBJ2-4; D not resolved. Germline lookup yields CDR1 SGHRS and CDR2 YFSETQ. This CDR3 is built from 14 residues. Trimming cost V 5 bases and J 0 bases, with 9 bases left between them. CDR3 loop: CASRSGLAKNIQYF. In nucleotides, the CDR3 is TGCGCCAGCAGAAGTGGGCTAGCCAAAAACATTCAGTACTTC.

This clonotype was observed a few times. The genes are TRBV20-1 and TRBJ1-3; D gene ambiguous. Germline V CDR1 and CDR2: DFQATT, SNEGSKA (reference sequence). The CDR3 runs to 14 residues. Trimming left V 5 bases short and J 4 bases short, with 15 bases between. The CDR3 loop is CSAHPRAKGNTIYF. CDR3 coding DNA: TGCAGTGCTCATCCTCGGGCCAAGGGAAACACCATATATTTT.

The V call is TRBV7-2, the J call TRBJ1-5; possibly TRBD1 for D (5 bases). V was cut by 2 bases and J by 7 bases, with 9 bases left in between. This CDR3 comprises 13 residues. Germline V gene lookup returns CDR1 SGHTA and CDR2 FQGNSA. DNA of the CDR3: TGTGCCAGCAGCTTAACGACAGAACAGCCCCAGCATTTT. Protein product: CASSLTTEQPQHF.

Concerning this clonotype itself: Germline is not matched at one junction end, which may reflect a read error. The rearrangement uses TRBV14 and TRBJ2-2; the D is unclear. The CDR3 spans 15 residues. CDR1 is SGHDN and CDR2 is FVKESK in the germline V gene. The CDR3 sequence is CASSQELINTGELFF. As DNA, the CDR3 is TGCGCCAGCAGCCAAGAGCTCATCAACACCGGGGAGCTGTTTTTT.

This clonotype came up once. V usage is TRBV12-3 or TRBV12-4 and J usage is TRBJ2-6; D is tentatively TRBD1 or TRBD2 (5 bases each). The CDR3 loop spans 17 amino acids. V gave up 7 bases and J gave up 0 bases, with 16 bases separating them. DNA of the CDR3: TGTGCCAGCATCCCGGGACCGACCCACTCTGGGGCCAACGTCCTGACTTTC. It yields the protein CASIPGPTHSGANVLTF.

The gene calls are TRBV20-1 and TRBJ2-5; 8 bases fit TRBD2. With V trimmed by 0 bases and J by 5 bases, 8 bases remained unmatched. The V gene's germline CDR1 is DFQATT and CDR2 SNEGSKA (reference sequence). This CDR3 has 15 amino acids. The CDR3 is CSARDGRGAGETQYF. CDR3 in DNA: TGCAGTGCTAGAGATGGGCGGGGGGCCGGGGAGACCCAGTACTTC.

The chain couples TRBV25-1 to TRBJ1-3; D is uncertain. With 3 bases removed from V and 0 bases from J, the gap between germline ends came to 6 bases. The CDR3 has 14 residues. The germline V gene has CDR1 MGHDK and CDR2 SYGVNS. CDR3 protein: CASSEVTSGNTIYF. The DNA for the CDR3 is TGTGCCAGCAGTGAGGTGACCTCTGGAAACACCATATATTTT.

This clonotype was seen at least ten times. The chain is built from TRBV20-1 and TRBJ1-1, with D unresolved. The CDR3 is made up of 13 amino acids. The germline V and J ends were trimmed by 5 bases and 0 bases, with 10 bases remaining between them. Germline CDR1 is DFQATT and CDR2 is SNEGSKA (reference sequence). CDR3 sequence reads: CSAPIGLNTEAFF. DNA of the CDR3: TGCAGTGCTCCCATTGGGCTGAACACTGAAGCTTTCTTT.

This clonotype was observed once. V and J are TRBV7-8 and TRBJ2-7; tentative D call: TRBD1 (6 bases). Germline lookup yields CDR1 SGHVS and CDR2 FQNEAQ. V shed 1 base and J shed 1 base, with 11 bases lying between them. The CDR3 is 15 residues long. The CDR3 nucleotides read TGTGCCAGCAGCTTAGTTTGGGACACTTCCTACGAGCAGTACTTC. Protein product: CASSLVWDTSYEQYF.

This clonotype showed up just a few times. The gene calls are TRBV5-1 and TRBJ2-2; no definite D call. The germline V gene has CDR1 SGHRS and CDR2 YFSETQ. The CDR3 loop spans 15 amino acids. V lost 7 bases and J 0 bases, leaving 13 bases between the germline ends. The CDR3 DNA reads as TGCGCCAGCGCGGAGACGTGGTCGAACACCGGGGAGCTGTTTTTT. Its translation: CASAETWSNTGELFF. The full variable domain, rest sourced from reference TRBV5-1 and TRBJ2-2, is KAGVTQTPRYLIKTRGQQVTLSCSPISGHRSVSWYQQTPGQGLQFLFEYFSETQRNKGNFPGRFSGRQFSNSRSEMNVSTLELGDSALYLCASAETWSNTGELFFGEGSRLTVL.

The chain employs TRBV5-1 and TRBJ1-2; 7 bases match TRBD1. With 3 bases clipped from V and 9 bases from J, the junction kept 5 bases outside the gene matches. Germline values: CDR1 SGHRS, CDR2 YFSETQ. The CDR3 consists of 12 residues. The CDR3 DNA is TGCGCCAGCAGCTCGACAGGGATTCGCTACACCTTC. Translating gives CASSSTGIRYTF.

The chain is built from TRBV18 and TRBJ2-3; D is possibly TRBD1 or TRBD2 (5 bases each). Germline assignment: CDR1 KGHSH and CDR2 LQKENI. With 0 bases removed from V and 2 bases from J, the gap between germline ends came to 9 bases. The CDR3 covers 15 residues. The CDR3 here is CASSPPGRHTDTQYF. The CDR3, as DNA: TGTGCCAGCTCACCACCGGGACGGCACACAGATACGCAGTATTTT.

The chain couples TRBV4-1 to TRBJ2-7; tentative D call: TRBD2 (6 bases). Germline CDR1 MGHRA, CDR2 YSYEKL. Trimming stripped 4 bases from V and 2 bases from J, with 18 bases between. The CDR3 has 16 residues. In DNA, the CDR3 is TGCGCCAGCAGCCGCTCTCGCGGGGAGGTCACCTACGAGCAGTACTTC. Its translation: CASSRSRGEVTYEQYF.

This clonotype was found a few times. V and J are TRBV20-1 and TRBJ2-1, with 12 bases aligning to TRBD2. CDR3 length: 14 amino acids. Germline trimming cut 8 bases from V and 9 bases from J; bases unmatched to any gene: 11. Germline assignment: CDR1 DFQATT and CDR2 SNEGSKA (reference sequence). In nucleotides, the CDR3 is TGCAGTCCCTACGGGGCTAGCGGGGGGGGTGAGCAGTTCTTC. Its protein is CSPYGASGGGEQFF.

The chain has TRBV12-3 or TRBV12-4 and TRBJ1-5; the D gene is possibly TRBD1 (5 bases). V was cut by 6 bases and J by 5 bases, with 20 bases left in between. The CDR3 is made up of 16 amino acids. The chain's CDR3 is CASRDRDGAEYQPQHF. DNA of the CDR3: TGTGCCAGCAGGGACCGGGACGGGGCAGAATATCAGCCCCAGCATTTT.

The chain recombines TRBV4-1 with TRBJ2-7; no definite D call. The CDR3 has 19 amino acids. Trimming took 0 bases from V and 3 from J, leaving 24 bases between them. The germline V gene has CDR1 MGHRA and CDR2 YSYEKL. CDR3 sequence reads: CASSQDRETGGRTYYEQYF. In DNA, the CDR3 is TGCGCCAGCAGCCAAGATCGCGAGACGGGCGGCAGAACTTACTACGAGCAGTACTTC.

The J gene is TRBJ1-3, the V gene TRBV13; the D gene is possibly TRBD1 (6 bases). From germline, CDR1 is PRHDT and CDR2 FYEKMQ (reference sequence). V was trimmed by 3 bases and J by 1 base, leaving 7 bases between them. The CDR3 totals 14 residues. The CDR3 region is CASSLDRSGNTIYF. CDR3 DNA: TGTGCCAGCAGCTTGGACAGATCTGGAAACACCATATATTTT. The entire variable domain, with the rest obtained from reference TRBV13 and TRBJ1-3, is as follows: AAGVIQSPRHLIKEKRETATLKCYPIPRHDTVYWYQQGPGQDPQFLISFYEKMQSDKGSIPDRFSAQQFSDYHSELNMSSLELGDSALYFCASSLDRSGNTIYFGEGSWLTVV.

This clonotype was seen only a few times. The chain joins TRBV12-3 or TRBV12-4 to TRBJ2-1; TRBD1 agrees at 10 bases. J lost 5 bases, V lost 6 bases, and 4 bases had no gene match. CDR3 length: 14 amino acids. The CDR3 spells CASRPGTGDNEQFF. DNA for the CDR3: TGTGCCAGCAGGCCCGGGACAGGGGACAATGAGCAGTTCTTC.

V gene TRBV4-2 combines with J gene TRBJ1-1; 8 bases line up with TRBD1. CDR3 length equals 15 residues. Per the germline V gene, CDR1 is LGHNA and CDR2 is YNFKEQ. V lost 0 bases and J lost 11; bases outside the gene matches: 11. The CDR3 reads CASSQEWAGGARAFF. CDR3 bases: TGTGCCAGCAGCCAAGAATGGGCAGGGGGCGCCAGGGCTTTCTTT.

This clonotype was detected once. The chain carries TRBV5-5 and TRBJ1-6; 9 bases line up with TRBD1. Germline V gene data show CDR1 as SGHKS and CDR2 as YYEKEE (reference sequence). CDR3 length: 17 amino acids. V dropped 0 bases and J dropped 6; count of bases not matched to a gene: 7. The CDR3 sequence is CASSLEDRGFFNSPLHF. CDR3 DNA: TGTGCCAGCAGCTTGGAGGACAGGGGCTTTTTTAATTCACCCCTCCACTTT.

This chain uses TRBV5-1 with TRBJ2-7, with 8 bases fitting TRBD1. With 1 base clipped from V and 3 bases from J, the junction kept 3 bases outside the gene matches. Germline V gene sequence: CDR1 SGHRS, CDR2 YFSETQ. CDR3 length: 14 amino acids. The CDR3: CASSLNRGYYEQYF. The CDR3 region has the DNA TGCGCCAGCAGCTTGAACAGGGGGTACTACGAGCAGTACTTC.

This clonotype appeared a few times. J is TRBJ2-4 and V is TRBV29-1, with D uncertain. CDR1 SQVTM and CDR2 ANQGSEA come from the germline V gene. CDR3 size: 12 residues. Deletions cut 4 bases from V and 0 bases from J, with 4 bases between. The CDR3 loop reads CSVAEAKNIQYF. The CDR3 DNA reads as TGCAGCGTTGCAGAAGCCAAAAACATTCAGTACTTC.

This clonotype was counted only a few times. The chain recombines TRBV7-2 with TRBJ2-5, with a weak D call TRBD1 (6 bases). Per germline, CDR1 SGHTA and CDR2 FQGNSA. Deletions cut 7 bases from V and 4 bases from J, with 19 bases between. This CDR3 comprises 15 residues. In DNA, the CDR3 is TGTGCCAGCAACTCCGGGACAATGAGGGGAGAGACCCAGTACTTC. Its translation is CASNSGTMRGETQYF.

This clonotype was picked up a small number of times. This chain joins TRBV6-5 and TRBJ2-1; a possible D gene is TRBD2 (6 bases). Trimming stripped 0 bases from V and 1 base from J, with 16 bases between. In germline, CDR1 is MNHEY, CDR2 SVGAGI. The length of the CDR3 is 18 residues. CDR3 amino acids: CASSYSFLGGMSYNEQFF. The CDR3 nucleotides are TGTGCCAGCAGTTACTCGTTTTTAGGAGGGATGTCCTACAATGAGCAGTTCTTC.

This clonotype was observed many times. As DNA, the CDR3 is TGCAGTGCCGCGGGACTAGCGGGCTTAACCTACGAGCAGTACTTC. Its protein is CSAAGLAGLTYEQYF. V and J are TRBV20-1 and TRBJ2-7; 12 nucleotides align to TRBD2. This CDR3 contains 15 residues. Germline loops: CDR1 DFQATT, CDR2 SNEGSKA (reference sequence). After removal of 6 bases from V and 2 bases from J, the junction contained 8 bases not matched to a gene.